Listed here is a single T cell receptor beta chain. Its antigen is still unknown. No much larger clonotype is one base removed from it; base qualities were not supplied. The sample holds other DNA sequences that translate to the same CDR3. This sample is drawn from a study of control samples from healthy donors and cancer patients (dated by TCRdb to about 2020). Libraries were prepared through the immunoSEQ multiplex PCR assay. TCRdb's version of the immuneACCESS table is confined to in-frame rearrangements and falls short of the full clone set. An unresolved V gene accounts for under half of the shortfall where checked; the remainder is of unknown origin. The table for this sample lists about 170,000 clones; around 91% of them were counted only once. The top ten clonotypes cover less than 1.6% of the sample. The specimen was blood. The source is a woman aged 25-40 years in good health.

The DNA reads TGTGCCAGCTCACGGCAGGGAAGCAATCAGCCCCAGCATTTT. The translation is CASSRQGSNQPQHF. This sequence uses TRBV18 and TRBJ1-5; TRBD1 could be the D gene, as 5 bases match. The germline V gene specifies KGHSH as CDR1 and LQKENI as CDR2. Its CDR3 holds 14 amino acids, cysteine through phenylalanine. This entry keeps only the CDR3 DNA: 42 bases, framed from base 1. Trimming removed 4 bases from V and 1 base from J, leaving 8 bases between the germline ends.